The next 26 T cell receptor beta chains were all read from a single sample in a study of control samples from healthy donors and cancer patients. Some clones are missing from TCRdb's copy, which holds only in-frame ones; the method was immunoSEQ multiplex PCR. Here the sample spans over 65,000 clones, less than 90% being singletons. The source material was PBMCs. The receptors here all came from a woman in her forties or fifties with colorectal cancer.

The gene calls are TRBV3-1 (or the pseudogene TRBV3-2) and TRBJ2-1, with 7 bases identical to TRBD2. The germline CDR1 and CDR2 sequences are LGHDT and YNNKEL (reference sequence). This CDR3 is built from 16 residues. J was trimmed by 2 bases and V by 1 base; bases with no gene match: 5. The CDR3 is CASSQGGGTTYNEQFF. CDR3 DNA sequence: TGTGCCAGCAGCCAAGGGGGGGGGACCACCTACAATGAGCAGTTCTTC.

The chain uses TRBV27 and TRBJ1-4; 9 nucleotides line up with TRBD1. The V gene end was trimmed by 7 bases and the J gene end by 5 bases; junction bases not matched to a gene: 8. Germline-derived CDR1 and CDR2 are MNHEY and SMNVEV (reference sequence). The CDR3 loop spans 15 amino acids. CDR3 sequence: CASTPGQGRNEKLFF. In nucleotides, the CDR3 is TGTGCCAGCACCCCGGGACAGGGTCGGAATGAAAAACTGTTTTTT.

CDR3 DNA: TGTGCCAGTCAGGACAGGGCACATAGCAATCAGCCCCAGCATTTT. Protein product: CASQDRAHSNQPQHF. The genes are TRBV6-4 and TRBJ1-5; 8 nucleotides match TRBD1. This CDR3 contains 15 residues. Looked up from germline, CDR1 is MRHNA and CDR2 is SNTAGT. The V segment lost 9 bases and the J segment 0 bases; nucleotides outside the gene matches: 7.

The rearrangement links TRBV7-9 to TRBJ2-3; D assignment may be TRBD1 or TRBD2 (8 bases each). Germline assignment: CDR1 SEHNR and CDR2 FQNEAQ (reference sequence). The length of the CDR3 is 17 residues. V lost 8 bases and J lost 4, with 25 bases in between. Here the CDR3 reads CASSGGVFGQGADTQYF. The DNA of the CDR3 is TGTGCCAGCTCCGGGGGGGTGTTCGGACAGGGCGCAGATACGCAGTATTTT.

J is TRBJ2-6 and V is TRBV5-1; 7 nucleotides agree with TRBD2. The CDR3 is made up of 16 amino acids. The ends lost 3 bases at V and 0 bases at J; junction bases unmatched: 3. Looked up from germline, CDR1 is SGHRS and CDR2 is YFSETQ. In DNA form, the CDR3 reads TGCGCCAGCAGCTGGGGAGGGCTCTCTGGGGCCAACGTCCTGACTTTC. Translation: CASSWGGLSGANVLTF.

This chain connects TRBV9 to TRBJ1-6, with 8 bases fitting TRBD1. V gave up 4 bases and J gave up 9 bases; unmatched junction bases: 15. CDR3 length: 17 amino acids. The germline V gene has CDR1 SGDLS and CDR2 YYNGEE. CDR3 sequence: CASSPQTGAGSGSPLHF. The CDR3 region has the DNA TGTGCCAGCAGCCCCCAGACAGGGGCAGGATCTGGTTCACCCCTCCACTTT.

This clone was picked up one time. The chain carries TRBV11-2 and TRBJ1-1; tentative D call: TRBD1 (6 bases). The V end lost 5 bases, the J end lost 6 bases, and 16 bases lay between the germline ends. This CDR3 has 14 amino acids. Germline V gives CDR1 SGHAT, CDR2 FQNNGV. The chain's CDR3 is CASSPPVGGPEAFF. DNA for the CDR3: TGTGCCAGCAGCCCCCCGGTAGGGGGGCCTGAAGCTTTCTTT.

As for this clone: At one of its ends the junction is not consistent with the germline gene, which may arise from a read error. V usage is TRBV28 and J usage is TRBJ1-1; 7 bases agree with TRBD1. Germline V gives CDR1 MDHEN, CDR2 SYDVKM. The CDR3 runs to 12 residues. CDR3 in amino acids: CASSSGPGQPPF. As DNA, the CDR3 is TGTGCCAGCAGTTCGGGTCCGGGACAGCCCCCTTTT.

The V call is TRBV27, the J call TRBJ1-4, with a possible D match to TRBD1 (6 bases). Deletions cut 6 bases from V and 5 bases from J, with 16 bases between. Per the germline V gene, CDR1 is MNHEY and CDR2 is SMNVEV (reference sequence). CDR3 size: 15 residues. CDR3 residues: CASSPTGGQNEKLFF. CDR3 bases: TGTGCCAGCAGCCCCACCGGGGGCCAAAATGAAAAACTGTTTTTT.

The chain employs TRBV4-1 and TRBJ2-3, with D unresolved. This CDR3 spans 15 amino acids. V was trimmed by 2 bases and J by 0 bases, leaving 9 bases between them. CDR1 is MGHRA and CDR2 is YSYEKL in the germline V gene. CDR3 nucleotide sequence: TGCGCCAGCAGCCAACTGGGGTTAAGCACAGATACGCAGTATTTT. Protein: CASSQLGLSTDTQYF.

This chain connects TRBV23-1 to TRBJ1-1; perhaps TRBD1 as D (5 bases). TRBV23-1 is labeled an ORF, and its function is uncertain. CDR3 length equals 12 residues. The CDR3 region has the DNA TGCGTGAGGGGTTCAGAGAACACTGAAGCTTTCTTT. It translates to CVRGSENTEAFF.

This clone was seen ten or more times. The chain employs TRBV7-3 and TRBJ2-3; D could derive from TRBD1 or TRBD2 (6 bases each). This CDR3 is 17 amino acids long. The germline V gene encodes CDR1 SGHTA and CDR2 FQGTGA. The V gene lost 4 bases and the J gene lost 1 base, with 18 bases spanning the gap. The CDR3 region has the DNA TGTGCCAGCAGCTACGGGCCGGAGGGGGAAGGCACAGATACGCAGTATTTT. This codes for CASSYGPEGEGTDTQYF.

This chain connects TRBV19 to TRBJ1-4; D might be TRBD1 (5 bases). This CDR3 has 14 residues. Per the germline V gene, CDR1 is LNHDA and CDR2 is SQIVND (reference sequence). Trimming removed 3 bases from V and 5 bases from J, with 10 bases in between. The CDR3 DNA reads TGTGCCAGTAGTATGGGACGTAGAAATGAAAAACTGTTTTTT. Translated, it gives CASSMGRRNEKLFF.

CDR3 DNA: TGTGCCAGTAGTATTCTGGGGGAAACTAATGAAAAACTGTTTTTT. Translation: CASSILGETNEKLFF. The chain recombines TRBV19 with TRBJ1-4, with D possibly matching TRBD1 (5 bases). Germline V CDR1 and CDR2: LNHDA, SQIVND (reference sequence). The CDR3 is made up of 15 amino acids. V was clipped by 3 bases and J by 1 base, with 9 bases between them.

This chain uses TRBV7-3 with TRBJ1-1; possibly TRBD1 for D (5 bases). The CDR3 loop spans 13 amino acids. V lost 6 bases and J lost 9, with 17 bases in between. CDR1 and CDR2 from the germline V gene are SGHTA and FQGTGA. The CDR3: CASRSTGTGKAFF. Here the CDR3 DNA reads TGTGCCAGCAGATCTACAGGAACGGGAAAAGCTTTCTTT.

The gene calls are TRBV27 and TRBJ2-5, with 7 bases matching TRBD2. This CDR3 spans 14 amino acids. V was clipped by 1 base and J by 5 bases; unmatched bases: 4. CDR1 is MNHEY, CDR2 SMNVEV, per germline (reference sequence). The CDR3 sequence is CASSLFGRGETQYF. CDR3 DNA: TGTGCCAGCAGTTTATTTGGGCGGGGGGAGACCCAGTACTTC.

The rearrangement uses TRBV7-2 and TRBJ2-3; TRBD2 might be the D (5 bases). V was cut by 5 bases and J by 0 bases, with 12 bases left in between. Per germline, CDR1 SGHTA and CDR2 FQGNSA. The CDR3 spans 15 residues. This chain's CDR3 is CASSPSRASTDTQYF. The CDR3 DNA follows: TGTGCCAGCAGCCCGTCGCGGGCAAGCACAGATACGCAGTATTTT.

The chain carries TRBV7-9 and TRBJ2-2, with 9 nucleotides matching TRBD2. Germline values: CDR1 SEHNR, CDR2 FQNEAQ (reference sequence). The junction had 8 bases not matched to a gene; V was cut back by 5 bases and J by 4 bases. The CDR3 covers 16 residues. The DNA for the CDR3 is TGTGCCAGCAGCCCCCGTAGCGGGGGAAGCACCGGGGAGCTGTTTTTT. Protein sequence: CASSPRSGGSTGELFF.

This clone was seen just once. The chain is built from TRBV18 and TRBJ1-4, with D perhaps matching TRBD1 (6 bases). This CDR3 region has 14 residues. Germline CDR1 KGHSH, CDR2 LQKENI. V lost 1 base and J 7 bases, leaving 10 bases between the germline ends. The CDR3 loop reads CASSPQGGSEKLFF. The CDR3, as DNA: TGTGCCAGCTCACCACAGGGGGGCAGTGAAAAACTGTTTTTT.

The CDR3 DNA is TGCGCCAGCAGCCAACAATTGGGGGACAGGGGTACTGAAGCTTTCTTT. The encoded protein is CASSQQLGDRGTEAFF. The chain has TRBV4-3 and TRBJ1-1; the match to TRBD1 covers 10 bases. The length of the CDR3 is 16 residues. Trimming took 2 bases from V and 5 from J; bases not matched to a gene: 8. Germline CDR1 and CDR2: LGHNA and YSLEER.

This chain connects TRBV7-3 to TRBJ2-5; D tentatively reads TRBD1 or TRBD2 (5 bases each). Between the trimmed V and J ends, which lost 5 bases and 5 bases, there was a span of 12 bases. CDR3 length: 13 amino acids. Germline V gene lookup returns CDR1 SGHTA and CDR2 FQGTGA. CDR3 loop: CASSLAGAETQYF. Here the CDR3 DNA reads TGTGCCAGCAGCCTAGCTGGGGCCGAGACCCAGTACTTC.

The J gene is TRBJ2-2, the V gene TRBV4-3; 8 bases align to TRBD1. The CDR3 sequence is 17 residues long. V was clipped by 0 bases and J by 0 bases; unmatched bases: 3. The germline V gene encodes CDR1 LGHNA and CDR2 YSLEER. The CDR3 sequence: CASSQDRGQANTGELFF. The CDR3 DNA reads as TGCGCCAGCAGCCAAGACAGGGGGCAGGCGAACACCGGGGAGCTGTTTTTT.

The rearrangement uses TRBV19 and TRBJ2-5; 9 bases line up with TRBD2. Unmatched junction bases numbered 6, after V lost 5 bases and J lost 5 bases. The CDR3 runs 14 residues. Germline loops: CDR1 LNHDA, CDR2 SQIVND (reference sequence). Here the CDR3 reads CASSSSSGEETQYF. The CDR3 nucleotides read TGTGCCAGTAGTTCTTCTAGCGGGGAGGAGACCCAGTACTTC.

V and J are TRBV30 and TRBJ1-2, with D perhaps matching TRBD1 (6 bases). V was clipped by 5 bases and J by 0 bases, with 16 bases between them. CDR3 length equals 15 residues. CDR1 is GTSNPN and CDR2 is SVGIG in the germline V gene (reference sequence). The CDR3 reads CAWVDSRTANYGYTF. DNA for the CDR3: TGTGCCTGGGTCGACTCGAGGACAGCTAACTATGGCTACACCTTC.

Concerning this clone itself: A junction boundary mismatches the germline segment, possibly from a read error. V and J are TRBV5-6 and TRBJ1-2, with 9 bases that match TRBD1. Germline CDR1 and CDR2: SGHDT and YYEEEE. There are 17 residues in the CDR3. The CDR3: CASSQASTDRGGYGYTF. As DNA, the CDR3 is TGTGCCAGCAGCCAAGCCAGCACCGACAGGGGGGGGTATGGTTACACCTTC.

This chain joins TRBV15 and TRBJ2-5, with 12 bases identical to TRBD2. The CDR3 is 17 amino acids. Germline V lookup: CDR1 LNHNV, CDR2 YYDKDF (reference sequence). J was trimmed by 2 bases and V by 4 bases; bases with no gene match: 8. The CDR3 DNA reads TGTGCCACCAGCATTCAAAAGACTAGCGGGGGACAAGAGACCCAGTACTTC. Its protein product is CATSIQKTSGGQETQYF. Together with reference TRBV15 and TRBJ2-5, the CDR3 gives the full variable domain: DAMVIQNPRYQVTQFGKPVTLSCSQTLNHNVMYWYQQKSSQAPKLLFHYYDKDFNNEADTPDNFQSRRPNTSFCFLDIRSPGLGDTAMYLCATSIQKTSGGQETQYFGPGTRLLVL.